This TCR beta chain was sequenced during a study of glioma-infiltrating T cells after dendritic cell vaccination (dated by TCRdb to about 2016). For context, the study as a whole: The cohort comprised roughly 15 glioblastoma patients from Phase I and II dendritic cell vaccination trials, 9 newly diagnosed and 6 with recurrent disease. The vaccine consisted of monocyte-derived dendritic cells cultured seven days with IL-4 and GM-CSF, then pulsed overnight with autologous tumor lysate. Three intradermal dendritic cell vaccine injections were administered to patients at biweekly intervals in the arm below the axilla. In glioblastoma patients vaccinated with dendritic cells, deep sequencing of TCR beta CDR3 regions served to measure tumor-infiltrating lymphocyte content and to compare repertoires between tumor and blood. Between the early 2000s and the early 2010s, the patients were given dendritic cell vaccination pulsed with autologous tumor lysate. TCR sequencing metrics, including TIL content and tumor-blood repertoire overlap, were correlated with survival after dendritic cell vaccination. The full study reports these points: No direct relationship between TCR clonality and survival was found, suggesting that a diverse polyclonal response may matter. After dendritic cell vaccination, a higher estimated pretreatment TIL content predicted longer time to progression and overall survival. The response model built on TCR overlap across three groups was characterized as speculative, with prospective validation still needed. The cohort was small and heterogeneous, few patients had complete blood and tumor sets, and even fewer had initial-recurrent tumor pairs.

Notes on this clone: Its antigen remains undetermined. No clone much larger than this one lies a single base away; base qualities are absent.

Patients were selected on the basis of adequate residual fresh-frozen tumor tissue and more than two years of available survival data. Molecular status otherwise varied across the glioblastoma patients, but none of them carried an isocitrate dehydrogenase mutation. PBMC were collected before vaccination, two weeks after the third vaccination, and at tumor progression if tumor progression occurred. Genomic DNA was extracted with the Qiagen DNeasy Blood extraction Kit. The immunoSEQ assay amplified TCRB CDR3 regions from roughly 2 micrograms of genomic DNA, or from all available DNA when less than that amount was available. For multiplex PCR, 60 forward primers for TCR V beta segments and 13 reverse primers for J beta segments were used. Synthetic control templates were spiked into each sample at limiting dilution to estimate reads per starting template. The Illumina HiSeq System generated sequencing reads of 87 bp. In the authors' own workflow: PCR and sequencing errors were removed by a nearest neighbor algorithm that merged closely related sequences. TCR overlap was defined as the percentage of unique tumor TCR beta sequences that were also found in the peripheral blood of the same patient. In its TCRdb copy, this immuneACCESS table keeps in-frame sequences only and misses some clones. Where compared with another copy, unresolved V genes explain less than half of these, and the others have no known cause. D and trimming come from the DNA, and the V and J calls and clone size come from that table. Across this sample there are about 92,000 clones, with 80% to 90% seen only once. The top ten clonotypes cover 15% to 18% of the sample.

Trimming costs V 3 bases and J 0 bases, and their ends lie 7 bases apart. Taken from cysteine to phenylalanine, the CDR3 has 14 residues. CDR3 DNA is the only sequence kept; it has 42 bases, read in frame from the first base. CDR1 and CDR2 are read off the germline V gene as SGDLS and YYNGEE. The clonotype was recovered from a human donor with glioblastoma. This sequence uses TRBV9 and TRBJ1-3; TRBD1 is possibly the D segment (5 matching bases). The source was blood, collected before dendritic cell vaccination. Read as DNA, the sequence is TGTGCCAGCAGCGCAGGGTACTCTGGAAACACCATATATTTT. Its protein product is CASSAGYSGNTIYF.